One sample yielded the 31 T cell receptor beta chains listed below, sequenced in a study of a mutant IDH1 vaccine in newly diagnosed glioma. Libraries were prepared by immunoSEQ multiplex PCR; TCRdb keeps only in-frame clonotypes and omits some of them. The sample has about 98,000 clones; about 87% are singletons. Documented time point: baseline, week 1 (first vaccination visit). The sample's treatment: pre-vaccination baseline after standard-of-care therapy. Here the sequenced sample was PBMCs, taken from a glioma patient treated with radiotherapy, temozolomide or both. These TCRs come from a woman aged 45-60 years with glioma.

The chain joins TRBV25-1 to TRBJ1-3; D is possibly TRBD1 (5 bases). There are 16 residues in the CDR3. Germline V gives CDR1 MGHDK, CDR2 SYGVNS. V was trimmed by 4 bases and J by 0 bases, leaving 13 bases between them. CDR3 residues: CASSGSTGSSGNTIYF. CDR3 bases: TGTGCCAGCAGTGGGTCAACAGGTTCCTCTGGAAACACCATATATTTT.

The chain is built from TRBV10-3 and TRBJ1-1; D call uncertain. Germline loops: CDR1 ENHRY, CDR2 SYGVKD. V was shortened by 10 bases and J by 1 base, with 13 bases between the two germline ends. The CDR3 contains 13 residues. Here the CDR3 DNA reads TGTGCCAACCGGGGAGGAGCGAACACTGAAGCTTTCTTT. Translated: CANRGGANTEAFF.

The J gene is TRBJ1-3, the V gene TRBV19; a possible D gene is TRBD1 (5 bases). This CDR3 spans 16 amino acids. Germline V lookup: CDR1 LNHDA, CDR2 SQIVND (reference sequence). Trimming took 8 bases from V and 0 from J, leaving 17 bases between them. DNA of the CDR3: TGTGCCAGTTGGGCAGGGACGATTAACTCTGGAAACACCATATATTTT. This codes for CASWAGTINSGNTIYF.

The CDR3 DNA reads TGTGCCTGGAGTGTACCCGTGTGGGCAAGGGGCTCCTACGAGCAGTACTTC. As protein: CAWSVPVWARGSYEQYF. The genes are TRBV30 and TRBJ2-5, with a weak D call TRBD1 (5 bases). TRBJ2-7 explains the end of the DNA better; the J call may be wrong. From germline, CDR1 is GTSNPN and CDR2 SVGIG (reference sequence). The CDR3 sequence is 17 residues long.

The V call is TRBV5-1, the J call TRBJ2-3; 8 bases match TRBD2. The junction had 8 bases not matched to a gene; V was cut back by 2 bases and J by 6 bases. From germline, CDR1 is SGHRS and CDR2 YFSETQ. This CDR3 has 15 amino acids. The CDR3 sequence is CASSFQREGPDTQYF. CDR3 sequence (DNA): TGCGCCAGCAGCTTTCAACGGGAGGGCCCCGATACGCAGTATTTT.

V and J are TRBV28 and TRBJ1-2; 9 nucleotides match TRBD1. The CDR3 contains 13 residues. V gave up 3 bases and J gave up 8 bases; unmatched junction bases: 4. The germline gives CDR1 MDHEN, CDR2 SYDVKM. The CDR3 loop reads CASSFRTGDGYTF. In DNA form, the CDR3 reads TGTGCCAGCAGTTTTCGGACAGGGGACGGCTACACCTTC.

CDR3 sequence (DNA): TGTGCCAGCACCCCTTTGCGGACAGGGGTCTATGGCTACACCTTC. Amino acid sequence: CASTPLRTGVYGYTF. This chain uses TRBV28 with TRBJ1-2, with 9 bases fitting TRBD1. This CDR3 has 15 residues. The trim removed 7 bases at V and 4 bases at J, leaving 10 bases unmatched. Germline V lookup: CDR1 MDHEN, CDR2 SYDVKM.

This clone was observed a single time. The chain is built from TRBV2 and TRBJ2-1, with TRBD1 as a possible D gene (6 bases). The CDR3 loop spans 13 amino acids. Trimming left V 8 bases short and J 6 bases short, with 14 bases between. Germline CDR1 is SNHLY and CDR2 is FYNNEI. CDR3 nucleotides: TGTGCCAGCGCCGGGACACAACTCAATGAGCAGTTCTTC. Amino acids: CASAGTQLNEQFF.

The rearrangement links TRBV9 to TRBJ2-3; 8 bases are shared with TRBD2. The CDR3 has 16 amino acids. The V gene's germline CDR1 is SGDLS and CDR2 YYNGEE. Losses at the gene ends were 0 bases for V and 3 bases for J; bases not matched to a gene: 6. CDR3 in amino acids: CASSVVGSGMTDTQYF. DNA of the CDR3: TGTGCCAGCAGCGTAGTGGGTAGCGGGATGACAGATACGCAGTATTTT.

V usage is TRBV28 and J usage is TRBJ1-2; the D gene is possibly TRBD1 (5 bases). Trimming removed 5 bases from V and 5 bases from J, with 15 bases in between. The CDR3 totals 14 residues. Germline assignment: CDR1 MDHEN and CDR2 SYDVKM. CDR3 DNA sequence: TGTGCCAGCAGTCAGGACACCCTTGGGTATGGCTACACCTTC. Translation gives CASSQDTLGYGYTF.

This chain uses TRBV6-5 with TRBJ2-4; 7 bases are shared with TRBD1. V was clipped by 6 bases and J by 8 bases; unmatched bases: 4. Per germline, CDR1 MNHEY and CDR2 SVGAGI. The CDR3 sequence is 12 residues long. CDR3 sequence: CASSRDSYIQYF. The CDR3 DNA is TGTGCCAGCAGCCGGGACAGCTACATTCAGTACTTC.

The genes are TRBV5-1 and TRBJ2-3, with 9 bases that match TRBD2. CDR1 is SGHRS and CDR2 is YFSETQ in the germline V gene. The junction had 1 base not matched to a gene; V was cut back by 2 bases and J by 0 bases. The CDR3 runs to 15 residues. The CDR3 DNA reads as TGCGCCAGCAGCTTACTAGCGGGTAGCACAGATACGCAGTATTTT. Its translation: CASSLLAGSTDTQYF. Complete variable domain (other parts from reference TRBV5-1 and TRBJ2-3): KAGVTQTPRYLIKTRGQQVTLSCSPISGHRSVSWYQQTPGQGLQFLFEYFSETQRNKGNFPGRFSGRQFSNSRSEMNVSTLELGDSALYLCASSLLAGSTDTQYFGPGTRLTVL.

The chain links TRBV7-6 to TRBJ2-5; tentatively, D is TRBD2 (5 bases). The CDR3 runs to 14 residues. Trimming pared 2 bases from V and 7 bases from J, leaving 14 bases between. Germline V CDR1 and CDR2: SGHVS, FNYEAQ. CDR3: CASSLISGPGTQYF. The CDR3 DNA follows: TGTGCCAGCAGCTTAATAAGCGGCCCGGGGACCCAGTACTTC.

This chain uses TRBV5-1 with TRBJ2-7; D is unclear. Trimming removed 4 bases from V and 2 bases from J, with 13 bases in between. The CDR3 is 14 amino acids. Germline V gives CDR1 SGHRS, CDR2 YFSETQ. The CDR3, as DNA: TGCGCCAGCAGCCCGGGCCACTATCCCTACGAGCAGTACTTC. This sequence encodes CASSPGHYPYEQYF.

The V gene is TRBV30, the J gene TRBJ2-1; TRBD2 agrees at 10 bases. There are 14 residues in the CDR3. The ends lost 3 bases at V and 8 bases at J; junction bases unmatched: 7. Germline V gene lookup returns CDR1 GTSNPN and CDR2 SVGIG (reference sequence). CDR3 DNA: TGTGCCTGGAGGAGGCTAGCGGGAGTTGATGAGCAGTTCTTC. Its protein product is CAWRRLAGVDEQFF.

The rearrangement links TRBV4-2 to TRBJ2-7; 7 nucleotides align to TRBD2. The V gene end was trimmed by 1 base and the J gene end by 6 bases; junction bases not matched to a gene: 9. The length of the CDR3 is 15 residues. In germline, CDR1 is LGHNA, CDR2 YNFKEQ. This CDR3 is CASSQVQGGAGEQYF. DNA for the CDR3: TGTGCCAGCAGCCAAGTCCAGGGAGGGGCGGGCGAGCAGTACTTC.

V and J are TRBV7-9 and TRBJ2-7, with 8 bases aligning to TRBD2. The CDR3 extends over 16 amino acids. The trim removed 3 bases at V and 6 bases at J, leaving 13 bases unmatched. Germline CDR1 is SEHNR and CDR2 is FQNEAQ (reference sequence). The CDR3 coding sequence is TGTGCCAGCAGCTTGTCAGCGGGAGACTATGGCGGCGAGCAGTACTTC. It yields the protein CASSLSAGDYGGEQYF.

The chain joins TRBV28 to TRBJ1-5; D remains unclear. Germline V gene data show CDR1 as MDHEN and CDR2 as SYDVKM. The CDR3 sequence is 12 residues long. V was clipped by 6 bases and J by 6 bases, with 9 bases between them. CDR3 bases: TGTGCCAGCAGCCGAAGTGGTCAGCCCCAGCATTTT. Protein: CASSRSGQPQHF.

The chain recombines TRBV4-1 with TRBJ2-1; D is perhaps TRBD2 (6 bases). Germline V gene sequence: CDR1 MGHRA, CDR2 YSYEKL. CDR3 length: 13 amino acids. The V end was cut by 3 bases, the J end by 7 bases, with 10 bases between. DNA of the CDR3: TGCGCCAGCAGCCATCTGGGGAGGAATGAGCAGTTCTTC. Amino acids: CASSHLGRNEQFF.

The chain uses TRBV10-1 and TRBJ2-3; 11 positions match TRBD1. Trimming took 5 bases from V and 6 from J; bases not matched to a gene: 4. There are 14 residues in the CDR3. Germline V lookup: CDR1 WNHNN, CDR2 SYGVQD (reference sequence). The CDR3 spells CASSSRDRGDTQYF. CDR3 nucleotides: TGCGCCAGCAGTAGCCGGGACAGGGGGGATACGCAGTATTTT.

For the CDR3, the DNA is TGTGCCATCAGTGACAGGCTACAGTACGAGCAGTACTTC. Its protein is CAISDRLQYEQYF. The chain employs TRBV10-3 and TRBJ2-7, with no clear D. Looked up from germline, CDR1 is ENHRY and CDR2 is SYGVKD. This CDR3 comprises 13 residues. Trimming took off 3 bases at V and 4 bases at J, with 10 bases between the two ends.

The chain couples TRBV27 to TRBJ1-6; D is ambiguous. Germline V gene sequence: CDR1 MNHEY, CDR2 SMNVEV (reference sequence). The V end was cut by 5 bases, the J end by 0 bases, with 8 bases between. The CDR3 has 15 residues. The CDR3 sequence is CASSAEYSYNSPLHF. CDR3 coding DNA: TGTGCCAGCAGTGCCGAATACTCCTATAATTCACCCCTCCACTTT.

This chain uses TRBV9 with TRBJ1-2, with a weak D call TRBD1 (5 bases). Germline CDR1 is SGDLS and CDR2 is YYNGEE. The CDR3 length is 14 residues. V was pared by 1 base and J by 6 bases, with 13 bases between. The CDR3 sequence: CASSVNTGTHGYTF. The CDR3 DNA reads as TGTGCCAGCAGCGTAAATACAGGTACCCATGGCTACACCTTC.

The chain employs TRBV6-5 and TRBJ2-3; D uncertain. V shed 6 bases and J shed 1 base, with 8 bases lying between them. This CDR3 spans 13 amino acids. Germline CDR1 MNHEY, CDR2 SVGAGI. CDR3 region: CASRSTRTDTQYF. The CDR3 bases are TGTGCCAGCAGGTCTACCCGCACAGATACGCAGTATTTT.

V and J are TRBV21-1 and TRBJ1-1. TRBV21-1 is listed as a pseudogene. The length of the CDR3 is 15 residues. Here the CDR3 DNA reads TGTGCCAGCAGCAAGATCCCCGATATGACCACTGAAGCTTTCTTT. It encodes CASSKIPDMTTEAFF.

This clone has only one observation. V usage is TRBV18 and J usage is TRBJ2-7; the D gene is possibly TRBD2 (6 bases). The CDR3 sequence is 13 residues long. V was shortened by 10 bases and J by 5 bases, with 18 bases between the two germline ends. Germline CDR1 reads KGHSH; CDR2 reads LQKENI. CDR3 protein: CATGSFGLDEQYF. DNA for the CDR3: TGTGCCACCGGGAGCTTCGGACTTGACGAGCAGTACTTC.

The chain employs TRBV29-1 and TRBJ2-1, with 7 bases matching TRBD1. V lost 7 bases to trimming and J lost 4 bases; unmatched junction nucleotides: 7. CDR3 size: 13 residues. The V gene's germline CDR1 is SQVTM and CDR2 ANQGSEA. The CDR3 spells CSGDRDTYNEQFF. Here the CDR3 DNA reads TGCAGCGGAGACAGGGATACATACAATGAGCAGTTCTTC.

The chain has TRBV9 and TRBJ2-6; the match to TRBD1 covers 10 bases. CDR3 length: 16 residues. Germline V gene sequence: CDR1 SGDLS, CDR2 YYNGEE. The ends lost 2 bases at V and 3 bases at J; junction bases unmatched: 2. CDR3 sequence reads: CASSVGTGVGANVLTF. The CDR3 DNA is TGTGCCAGCAGCGTGGGGACAGGGGTTGGGGCCAACGTCCTGACTTTC.

V is TRBV6-5 and J is TRBJ2-1; D gene ambiguous. V lost 0 bases and J lost 4, with 7 bases in between. Per germline, CDR1 MNHEY and CDR2 SVGAGI. The CDR3 runs to 14 residues. The CDR3: CASSYSRQYNEQFF. The CDR3 nucleotides read TGTGCCAGCAGTTACTCGAGGCAGTACAATGAGCAGTTCTTC.

This rearrangement joins TRBV19 to TRBJ2-7, with 9 bases identical to TRBD2. The CDR3 spans 15 residues. Germline values: CDR1 LNHDA, CDR2 SQIVND (reference sequence). J was trimmed by 2 bases and V by 6 bases; bases with no gene match: 8. The CDR3 is CASRKRREGTYEQYF. As DNA, the CDR3 is TGTGCCAGTAGAAAACGGCGGGAGGGGACCTACGAGCAGTACTTC.

This chain uses TRBV2 with TRBJ2-3; no clear D gene. This CDR3 is built from 12 residues. Germline CDR1 and CDR2: SNHLY and FYNNEI. The V end was cut by 8 bases, the J end by 3 bases, with 9 bases between. This chain's CDR3 is CASGTRTDTQYF. The DNA for the CDR3 is TGTGCCAGCGGAACACGGACAGATACGCAGTATTTT.